Below, one T cell receptor beta chain is given with its context. Its antigen is still unknown. This sample was included in a study of T cells in tuberculosis. This table comes from immunoSEQ multiplex PCR, and its TCRdb copy is limited to in-frame clones, with some not included. The sample has some 47,000 clones, about 96% seen once. There are 18 residues in the CDR3. The germline V gene encodes CDR1 LGHNT and CDR2 FRNRAP. V lost 3 bases, J lost 2 bases, and 5 bases stayed unmatched. Whole-study results and caveats: Active tuberculosis alpha repertoires lay closer to GMM-specific TCRs than controls'.

Each clinical donor contributed on average roughly 100,000 T cells from unsorted cryopreserved PBMC. The chain links TRBV12-5 to TRBJ2-2; 14 nucleotides match TRBD2. The source is a donor aged 10 to 29 with latent tuberculosis or without tuberculosis infection. The sample comprised PBMCs. CDR3 in DNA: TGTGCTAGTGGTTTAAGACTAGCGGGAGGGGGAAACACCGGGGAGCTGTTTTTT. Its protein product is CASGLRLAGGGNTGELFF.